The TCR beta chain under discussion was sequenced for a study of T cells in Graves' hyperthyroidism and ophthalmopathy. Per germline, CDR1 MNHEY and CDR2 SMNVEV (reference sequence). V was clipped by 3 bases and J by 6 bases, with 10 bases between them. CDR3 length equals 13 residues. This clonotype was observed at least ten times. What was amplified from RNA transcripts were TCR beta CDR3 regions. First-round RT-PCR targeting the TCR CDR3 was performed with the HTBI primer set. From the multiplex PCR reads, TCRdb called clonotypes with MiXCR, one entry per CDR3 protein. The sample includes about 210,000 distinct CDR3 sequences, 17% of them seen just once.

This TCR was recovered from a man aged 50 to 59 with Graves' hyperthyroidism. Sequencing was carried out using blood. The chain uses TRBV27 and TRBJ2-3; either TRBD1 or TRBD2 may fit D (5 bases each). This CDR3 is CASSLREGDTQYF. CDR3 DNA: TGTGCCAGCAGTTTGAGAGAGGGGGATACGCAGTATTTT.